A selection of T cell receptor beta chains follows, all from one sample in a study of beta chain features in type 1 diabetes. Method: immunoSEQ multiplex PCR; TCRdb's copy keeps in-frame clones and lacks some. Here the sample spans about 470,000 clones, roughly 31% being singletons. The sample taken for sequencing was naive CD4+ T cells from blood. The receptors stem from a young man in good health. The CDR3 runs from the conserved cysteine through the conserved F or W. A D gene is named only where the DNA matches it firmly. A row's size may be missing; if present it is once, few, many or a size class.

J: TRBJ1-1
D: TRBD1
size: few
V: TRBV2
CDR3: CASRGTGSMNTEAFF
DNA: TGTGCCAGCAGAGGGACAGGGAGCATGAACACTGAAGCTTTCTTT

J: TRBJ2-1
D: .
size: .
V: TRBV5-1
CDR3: CASTPLVTHNEQFF
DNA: TGCGCCAGTACCCCACTAGTGACCCACAATGAGCAGTTCTTC

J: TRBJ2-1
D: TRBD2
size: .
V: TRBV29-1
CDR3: CSVDAGTSVYNEQFF
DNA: TGCAGCGTTGACGCCGGGACTAGCGTCTACAATGAGCAGTTCTTC

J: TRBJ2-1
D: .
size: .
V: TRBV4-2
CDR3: CASSLPRSNEQFF
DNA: TGTGCCAGCAGCTTACCACGGAGCAATGAGCAGTTCTTC

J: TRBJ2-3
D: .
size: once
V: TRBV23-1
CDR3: CASSPRDGVGDTQYF
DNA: TGCGCCAGCAGTCCCCGGGACGGAGTGGGAGATACGCAGTATTTT

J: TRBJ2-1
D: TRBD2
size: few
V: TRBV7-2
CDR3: CASSLDSSGSIVEQFF
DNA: TGTGCCAGCAGCTTAGACTCTAGCGGGAGTATCGTGGAGCAGTTCTTC

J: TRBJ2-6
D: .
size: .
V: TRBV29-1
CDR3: CSVMESGANVLTF
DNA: TGCAGCGTTATGGAGTCTGGGGCCAACGTCCTGACTTTC

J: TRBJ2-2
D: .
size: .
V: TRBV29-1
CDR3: CSTDSANTGELFF
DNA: TGCAGCACGGACAGTGCGAACACCGGGGAGCTGTTTTTT

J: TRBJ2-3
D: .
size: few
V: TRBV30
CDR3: CAWRVTPADTQYF
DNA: TGTGCCTGGAGGGTCACACCGGCGGATACGCAGTATTTT

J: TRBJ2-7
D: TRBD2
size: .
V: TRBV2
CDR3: CASRATSGWAYEQYF
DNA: TGTGCCAGCAGGGCAACTAGCGGTTGGGCCTACGAGCAGTACTTC

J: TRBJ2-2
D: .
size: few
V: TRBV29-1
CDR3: CSVEEAPGPNTGELFF
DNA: TGCAGCGTTGAGGAGGCGCCGGGCCCTAACACCGGGGAGCTGTTTTTT

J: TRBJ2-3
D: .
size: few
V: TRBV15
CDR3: CATSRAGGGGDTQYF
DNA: TGTGCCACCAGCAGAGCCGGGGGAGGGGGAGATACGCAGTATTTT

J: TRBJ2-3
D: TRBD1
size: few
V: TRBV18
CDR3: CASSPGTGTYTDTQYF
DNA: TGTGCCAGCTCTCCCGGGACAGGGACGTACACAGATACGCAGTATTTT

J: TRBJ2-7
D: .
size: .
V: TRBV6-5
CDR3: CASSWGDVRTYEQYF
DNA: TGTGCCAGCAGTTGGGGGGATGTGAGGACCTACGAGCAGTACTTC

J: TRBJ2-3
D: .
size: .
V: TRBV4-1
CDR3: CASSPLGQRTDTQYF
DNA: TGCGCCAGCAGCCCGTTGGGGCAGCGTACAGATACGCAGTATTTT

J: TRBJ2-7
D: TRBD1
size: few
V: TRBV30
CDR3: CAWRGQGAPYEQYF
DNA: TGTGCCTGGAGGGGACAGGGGGCCCCCTACGAGCAGTACTTC

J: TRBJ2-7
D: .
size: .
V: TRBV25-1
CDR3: CASSDIVSYEQYF
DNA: TGTGCCAGCAGTGATATAGTCTCCTACGAGCAGTACTTC

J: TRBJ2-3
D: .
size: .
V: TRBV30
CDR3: CAWSRADGDTDTQYF
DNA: TGTGCCTGGAGTCGGGCCGATGGGGACACAGATACGCAGTATTTT

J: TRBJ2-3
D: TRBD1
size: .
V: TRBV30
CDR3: CAWSAGQGSTDTQYF
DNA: TGTGCCTGGAGCGCGGGACAGGGATCGACAGATACGCAGTATTTT

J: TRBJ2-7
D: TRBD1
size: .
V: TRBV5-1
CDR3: CASSTTGQTYEQYF
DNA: TGCGCCAGCAGCACCACGGGACAGACCTACGAGCAGTACTTC

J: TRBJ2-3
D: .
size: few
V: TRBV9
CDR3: CASSGTLADTQYF
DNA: TGTGCCAGCAGCGGAACACTAGCAGATACGCAGTATTTT

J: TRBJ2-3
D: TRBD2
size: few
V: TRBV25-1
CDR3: CASSRVAGSTDTQYF
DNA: TGTGCCAGCAGTAGGGTAGCGGGCAGCACAGATACGCAGTATTTT

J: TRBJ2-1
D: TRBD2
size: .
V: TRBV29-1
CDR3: CSVDRMTSGSRRSYNEQFF
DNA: TGCAGCGTTGACCGAATGACTAGCGGGAGCCGGCGCTCCTACAATGAGCAGTTCTTC

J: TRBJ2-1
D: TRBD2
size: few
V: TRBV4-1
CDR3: CASSRVAGGGFNEQFF
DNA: TGCGCCAGCAGCCGAGTAGCGGGAGGAGGATTCAATGAGCAGTTCTTC

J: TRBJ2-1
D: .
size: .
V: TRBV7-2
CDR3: CASSLAPGSNEQFF
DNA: TGTGCCAGCAGCTTAGCGCCAGGGAGCAATGAGCAGTTCTTC

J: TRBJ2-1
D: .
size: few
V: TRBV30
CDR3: CAWSLRGGYNEQFF
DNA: TGTGCCTGGAGTCTTCGGGGAGGCTACAATGAGCAGTTCTTC

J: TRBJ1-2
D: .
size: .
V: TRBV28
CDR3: CASSMRQYGYTF
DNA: TGTGCCAGCAGCATGCGGCAGTATGGCTACACCTTC

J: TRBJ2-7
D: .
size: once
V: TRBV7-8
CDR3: CASSLVPRRGSYEQYF
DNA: TGTGCCAGCAGCTTAGTCCCCAGGCGGGGCTCCTACGAGCAGTACTTC

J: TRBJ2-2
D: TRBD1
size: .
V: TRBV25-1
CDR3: CASTDRADTGELFF
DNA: TGTGCCAGCACCGACAGGGCGGACACCGGGGAGCTGTTTTTT

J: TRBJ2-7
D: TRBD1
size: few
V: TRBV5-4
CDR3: CASSLQGNYEQYF
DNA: TGTGCCAGCAGCCTACAGGGGAACTACGAGCAGTACTTC

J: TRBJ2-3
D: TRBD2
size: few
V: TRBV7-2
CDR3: CASSKTLAGGTDTQYF
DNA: TGTGCCAGCAGCAAAACTTTAGCGGGAGGCACAGATACGCAGTATTTT

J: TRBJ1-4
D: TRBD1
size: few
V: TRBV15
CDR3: CATSIRTGARELFF
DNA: TGTGCCACCAGCATAAGGACAGGCGCCCGCGAACTGTTTTTT

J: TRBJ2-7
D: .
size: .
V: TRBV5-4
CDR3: CASSRDWYEQYF
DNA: TGTGCCAGCAGCCGGGACTGGTACGAGCAGTACTTC